This T cell receptor (beta chain) was observed in a study of T cells in Graves' hyperthyroidism and ophthalmopathy. Researchers amplified the TCR beta CDR3 regions from RNA transcripts. Using the HTBI primer set, a first-round RT-PCR was run on the TCR CDR3. MiXCR, run by TCRdb on the multiplex PCR reads, gives a single entry per CDR3 protein. Of roughly 570,000 distinct CDR3 sequences in the sample, 15% to 18% were seen once. There are 16 residues in the CDR3. The trim removed 4 bases at V and 4 bases at J, leaving 5 bases unmatched. Germline V lookup: CDR1 PRHDT, CDR2 FYEKMQ (reference sequence). Orbital computed tomography, thyroid ultrasound, serum thyroxine and TRAb, and clinical symptoms together informed the diagnoses.

Sequencing used blood. This TCR was sampled from a woman aged 30 to 39 with Graves' hyperthyroidism. J is TRBJ2-3 and V is TRBV13; 13 nucleotides match TRBD2. CDR3 bases: TGTGCCAGCAGCTCCAGGACTAGCGGGAGTTCAGATACGCAGTATTTT. Its translation is CASSSRTSGSSDTQYF. Filled out from reference TRBV13 and TRBJ2-3, the complete variable domain reads AAGVIQSPRHLIKEKRETATLKCYPIPRHDTVYWYQQGPGQDPQFLISFYEKMQSDKGSIPDRFSAQQFSDYHSELNMSSLELGDSALYFCASSSRTSGSSDTQYFGPGTRLTVL.